The 14 T cell receptor beta chains presented below share a single source sample, sequenced in a study of control samples from healthy donors and cancer patients. Here immunoSEQ multiplex PCR was the method, and the copy in TCRdb shows in-frame clones only, minus some. Among about 170,000 clones listed, 91% were seen once. The sequenced sample consisted of blood. The receptor source for this set is a woman aged 30 to 39 in good health.

J is TRBJ1-4 and V is TRBV7-2; the match to TRBD1 covers 9 bases. The J segment lost 5 bases and the V segment lost 8 bases, leaving 0 bases of the junction unmatched. Germline V gene data show CDR1 as SGHTA and CDR2 as FQGNSA. The CDR3 runs to 12 residues. CDR3 loop: CASGQGNEKLFF. As DNA, the CDR3 is TGTGCCAGCGGACAGGGGAATGAAAAACTGTTTTTT. The entire variable domain, with the rest obtained from reference TRBV7-2 and TRBJ1-4, is as follows: GAGVSQSPSNKVTEKGKDVELRCDPISGHTALYWYRQSLGQGLEFLIYFQGNSAPDKSGLPSDRFSAERTGGSVSTLTIQRTQQEDSAVYLCASGQGNEKLFFGSGTQLSVL.

This rearrangement joins TRBV10-3 to TRBJ2-7; 8 bases line up with TRBD1. CDR3 length equals 15 residues. V shed 0 bases, J shed 3 bases, and the junction held 4 bases outside the gene matches. In germline, CDR1 is ENHRY, CDR2 SYGVKD. The CDR3 loop reads CAISESRTGNYEQYF. CDR3 coding DNA: TGTGCCATCAGTGAGTCCCGGACAGGGAACTACGAGCAGTACTTC.

The chain combines TRBV11-2 with TRBJ2-3; D is perhaps TRBD2 (6 bases). The V gene's germline CDR1 is SGHAT and CDR2 FQNNGV. Trimming took 3 bases from V and 0 from J, leaving 10 bases between them. This CDR3 contains 15 residues. Written as DNA, the CDR3 is TGTGCCAGCAGCTTTAATAGCGGAAGCACAGATACGCAGTATTTT. It translates to CASSFNSGSTDTQYF.

In this sample, this clone turned up a few times. The chain uses TRBV6-4 and TRBJ1-1; D is perhaps TRBD1 (6 bases). This CDR3 contains 13 residues. The germline V gene has CDR1 MRHNA and CDR2 SNTAGT. The V end was cut by 1 base, the J end by 6 bases, with 9 bases between. The CDR3 coding sequence is TGTGCCAGCAGTGACTGGGAGGGGGCTGAAGCTTTCTTT. It is translated as CASSDWEGAEAFF.

The chain carries TRBV5-1 and TRBJ1-2; possible D gene TRBD1, 5 bases. Germline loops: CDR1 SGHRS, CDR2 YFSETQ. This CDR3 spans 13 amino acids. Trimming pared 3 bases from V and 5 bases from J, leaving 11 bases between. The CDR3 DNA reads as TGCGCCAGCAGCTCCCGGACAAGTTATGGCTACACCTTC. Its protein is CASSSRTSYGYTF. The entire variable domain, with the rest obtained from reference TRBV5-1 and TRBJ1-2, is as follows: KAGVTQTPRYLIKTRGQQVTLSCSPISGHRSVSWYQQTPGQGLQFLFEYFSETQRNKGNFPGRFSGRQFSNSRSEMNVSTLELGDSALYLCASSSRTSYGYTFGSGTRLTVV.

CDR3: CASSFGRGGNEKLFF. The CDR3, as DNA: TGTGCCAGCAGCTTCGGGAGGGGTGGGAATGAAAAACTGTTTTTT. The chain is built from TRBV7-8 and TRBJ1-4; TRBD1 might be the D (5 bases). V was pared by 3 bases and J by 5 bases, with 13 bases between. From germline, CDR1 is SGHVS and CDR2 FQNEAQ. This CDR3 is 15 amino acids long.

This chain links TRBV7-9 with TRBJ1-1; a possible D gene is TRBD1 (6 bases). V lost 6 bases and J lost 5, with 10 bases in between. CDR3 size: 12 residues. Germline assignment: CDR1 SEHNR and CDR2 FQNEAQ (reference sequence). The CDR3 DNA sequence: TGTGCCAGCAGGAAGGGGGGAACTGAAGCTTTCTTT. Protein sequence: CASRKGGTEAFF.

Remarks on this clone: The sample holds other DNA sequences that translate to the same CDR3. The chain joins TRBV18 to TRBJ1-1, with a possible D match to TRBD1 (5 bases). Trimming took off 3 bases at V and 4 bases at J, with 6 bases between the two ends. This CDR3 spans 12 amino acids. From germline, CDR1 is KGHSH and CDR2 LQKENI. CDR3 DNA: TGTGCCAGCTCACCGCAGGGCACTGAAGCTTTCTTT. Amino acids: CASSPQGTEAFF.

The chain has TRBV6-4 and TRBJ2-1, with 9 bases aligning to TRBD2. The CDR3 is 15 amino acids. CDR1 and CDR2 from the germline V gene are MRHNA and SNTAGT. Unmatched junction bases numbered 8, after V lost 6 bases and J lost 5 bases. CDR3 in amino acids: CASSRGGETNNEQFF. In DNA, the CDR3 is TGTGCCAGCAGCCGCGGGGGGGAAACGAACAATGAGCAGTTCTTC.

The chain employs TRBV2 and TRBJ2-1; a possible D gene is TRBD2 (6 bases). From germline, CDR1 is SNHLY and CDR2 FYNNEI. The length of the CDR3 is 11 residues. The V gene lost 7 bases and the J gene lost 9 bases, with 10 bases spanning the gap. The CDR3 nucleotides read TGTGCCAGCACTAGCGTCGGTGAGCAGTTCTTC. Encoded protein: CASTSVGEQFF.

This clone came up a few times. This chain links TRBV4-2 with TRBJ2-7; 7 nucleotides line up with TRBD2. The CDR3 contains 14 residues. V shed 4 bases, J shed 4 bases, and the junction held 7 bases outside the gene matches. CDR1 is LGHNA, CDR2 YNFKEQ, per germline. CDR3 DNA sequence: TGTGCCAGCAGCCCCGGACTAGTTATGTACGAGCAGTACTTC. It yields the protein CASSPGLVMYEQYF.

Comments on this clone: This sample includes further DNA sequences coding for the same CDR3. CDR3 protein: CASSLQGGGNQPQHF. The CDR3 DNA sequence: TGTGCCAGCAGTCTACAGGGCGGCGGCAATCAGCCCCAGCATTTT. The J gene is TRBJ1-5, the V gene TRBV28, with D maybe TRBD1 (6 bases). The CDR3 has 15 amino acids. CDR1 is MDHEN, CDR2 SYDVKM, per germline. Deletions cut 5 bases from V and 2 bases from J, with 13 bases between. The full variable domain, rest sourced from reference TRBV28 and TRBJ1-5, is DVKVTQSSRYLVKRTGEKVFLECVQDMDHENMFWYRQDPGLGLRLIYFSYDVKMKEKGDIPEGYSVSREKKERFSLILESASTNQTSMYLCASSLQGGGNQPQHFGDGTRLSIL.

The chain is built from TRBV25-1 and TRBJ1-4; D call uncertain. The CDR3 has 18 amino acids. The V end was cut by 4 bases, the J end by 0 bases, with 18 bases between. CDR1 and CDR2 from the germline V gene are MGHDK and SYGVNS. The CDR3, as DNA: TGTGCCAGCAGTGTGGGAAGGGTCCCCATTGCAACTAATGAAAAACTGTTTTTT. Amino acids: CASSVGRVPIATNEKLFF.

This clone showed up just a few times. The gene calls are TRBV4-1 and TRBJ2-7; 11 bases match TRBD2. Looked up from germline, CDR1 is MGHRA and CDR2 is YSYEKL. The V and J ends lost 8 bases and 5 bases, in that order; junction bases with no gene match: 5. The CDR3 is 13 amino acids. CDR3 nucleotide sequence: TGCGCCAGCCAAGCACTAGCGGGAGACGAGCAGTACTTC. Translating gives CASQALAGDEQYF.